One and the same sample provided the 16 T cell receptor beta chains below, sequenced in a study of T-cell reconstitution after alpha-beta-depleted transplantation in children. During its preparation, the TCRbeta library received unique molecular identifiers. MiXCR, run by TCRdb on the PCR reads, gives a single entry per CDR3 protein. The data show about 610,000 distinct CDR3 sequences, 8% to 11% seen once. The input for sequencing was PBMCs from the stem cell graft donor, taken from the stem cell graft. The receptors here all came from a human donor who donated a stem cell graft to a child with acute myeloid leukemia.

The chain links TRBV18 to TRBJ2-5; D ambiguous. This CDR3 is 12 amino acids long. Trimming pared 3 bases from V and 5 bases from J, leaving 7 bases between. Germline lookup yields CDR1 KGHSH and CDR2 LQKENI. CDR3 amino acids: CASSPLVETQYF. In DNA form, the CDR3 reads TGTGCCAGCTCACCTCTAGTGGAGACCCAGTACTTC. Drawing the rest from reference TRBV18 and TRBJ2-5, the complete variable domain is NAGVMQNPRHLVRRRGQEARLRCSPMKGHSHVYWYRQLPEEGLKFMVYLQKENIIDESGMPKERFSAEFPKEGPSILRIQQVVRGDSAAYFCASSPLVETQYFGPGTRLLVL.

This clonotype showed up many times. The chain recombines TRBV6-1 with TRBJ2-2; 8 nucleotides match TRBD1. This CDR3 comprises 15 residues. Germline CDR1 reads MNHNS; CDR2 reads SASEGT. V lost 6 bases and J lost 6; bases outside the gene matches: 9. The DNA for the CDR3 is TGTGCCAGCAGCCGACAGGGGCGAGGGTCCGGGGAGCTGTTTTTT. Translation gives CASSRQGRGSGELFF.

In regard to this clonotype: In this CDR3 the conserved last residue, phenylalanine or tryptophan, is missing, so a read error is likely. This chain joins TRBV6-1 and TRBJ2-6; a weak D match, TRBD2 (7 bases). The ends were cut back, 5 bases at V and 0 bases at J, with 14 bases in the middle. The CDR3 loop spans 17 amino acids. Per the germline V gene, CDR1 is MNHNS and CDR2 is SASEGT. This CDR3 is CASSLGGPSSGANVLTY. Written as DNA, the CDR3 is TGTGCCAGCAGTCTCGGGGGGCCTAGCTCTGGGGCCAACGTCCTGACTTAC.

The chain couples TRBV5-1 to TRBJ2-1, with no clear D. The V gene lost 2 bases and the J gene lost 8 bases, with 14 bases spanning the gap. This CDR3 is 14 amino acids long. Per germline, CDR1 SGHRS and CDR2 YFSETQ. CDR3 region: CASSLGRQVDEQFF. CDR3 nucleotide sequence: TGCGCCAGCAGCTTAGGCCGGCAGGTCGATGAGCAGTTCTTC.

The chain carries TRBV7-9 and TRBJ2-5; 11 positions match TRBD2. J gave up 2 bases and V 4 bases, and 6 bases lay outside the gene matches. Germline V gives CDR1 SEHNR, CDR2 FQNEAQ (reference sequence). This CDR3 is built from 16 residues. This CDR3 reads CASSSGTSGIQETQYF. The CDR3 DNA reads as TGTGCCAGCAGCTCAGGGACTAGCGGAATTCAAGAGACCCAGTACTTC.

This clonotype was picked up many times. V and J are TRBV7-2 and TRBJ2-5; a possible D gene is TRBD2 (6 bases). V was trimmed by 3 bases and J by 5 bases, leaving 16 bases between them. The CDR3 covers 15 residues. CDR1 and CDR2 (germline): SGHTA, FQGNSA. CDR3 in DNA: TGTGCCAGCAGCTTTATAGTGGGAGGCCCGGAGACCCAGTACTTC. Its protein product is CASSFIVGGPETQYF.

This clonotype was seen more than once but under ten times. The chain couples TRBV6-1 to TRBJ1-5, with a tentative D call TRBD1 (5 bases). This CDR3 has 14 amino acids. V gave up 6 bases and J gave up 4 bases, with 13 bases separating them. The germline V gene has CDR1 MNHNS and CDR2 SASEGT. The CDR3: CASSENGGNQPQHF. CDR3 bases: TGTGCCAGCAGCGAAAACGGGGGGAATCAGCCCCAGCATTTT.

This clonotype has just a few counts. The genes are TRBV6-5 and TRBJ2-4, with D perhaps matching TRBD2 (5 bases). Trimming left V 6 bases short and J 6 bases short, with 6 bases between. This CDR3 region has 11 residues. Germline lookup yields CDR1 MNHEY and CDR2 SVGAGI. CDR3 sequence: CASRRANIQYF. CDR3 sequence (DNA): TGTGCCAGCAGGAGGGCAAACATTCAGTACTTC.

The chain recombines TRBV20-1 with TRBJ2-3; 10 bases agree with TRBD2. This CDR3 comprises 16 residues. Germline CDR1 reads DFQATT; CDR2 reads SNEGSKA (reference sequence). Trimming cost V 6 bases and J 1 base; bases outside gene matches: 10. The CDR3 DNA sequence: TGCAGTGCCCCCCGGCCCGGGACTAGCGGCACAGATACGCAGTATTTT. Encoded protein: CSAPRPGTSGTDTQYF.

This clonotype has only a few counts. CDR3 DNA: TGTGCCTGGAGTGAGTCCCGAGAGACCCAGTACTTC. This sequence encodes CAWSESRETQYF. The rearrangement uses TRBV30 and TRBJ2-5; D call uncertain. In germline, CDR1 is GTSNPN, CDR2 SVGIG (reference sequence). The CDR3 sequence is 12 residues long. V was cut by 1 base and J by 4 bases, with 7 bases left in between.

The chain carries TRBV5-1 and TRBJ2-2; possible D gene TRBD1, 6 bases. Per germline, CDR1 SGHRS and CDR2 YFSETQ. Trimming took 2 bases from V and 5 from J, leaving 13 bases between them. The CDR3 spans 15 residues. CDR3 sequence: CASSFRQGKTGELFF. The CDR3 DNA reads as TGCGCCAGCAGCTTCAGGCAGGGGAAGACCGGGGAGCTGTTTTTT.

This clonotype has only a few counts. The chain couples TRBV12-3 or TRBV12-4 to TRBJ2-1, with D uncertain. V lost 7 bases, J lost 7 bases, and 11 bases lay in between. This CDR3 has 12 residues. CDR3 region: CASIPPSNEQFF. Here the CDR3 DNA reads TGTGCCAGCATTCCTCCTTCGAATGAGCAGTTCTTC.

This clonotype was found many times. The rearrangement links TRBV29-1 to TRBJ2-7; no clear D gene. V dropped 8 bases and J dropped 7 bases, with 18 bases sitting between them. This CDR3 contains 12 residues. CDR1 and CDR2 from the germline V gene are SQVTM and ANQGSEA. The CDR3 spells CSTILGAGEQYF. The CDR3, as DNA: TGCAGCACCATCCTCGGAGCCGGGGAGCAGTACTTC.

This clonotype has at least ten counts. The rearrangement uses TRBV7-2 and TRBJ2-5; 7 nucleotides match TRBD2. Per the germline V gene, CDR1 is SGHTA and CDR2 is FQGNSA. The V segment lost 3 bases and the J segment 2 bases; nucleotides outside the gene matches: 9. The CDR3 sequence is 16 residues long. The DNA for the CDR3 is TGTGCCAGCAGCTTGCGACACAGCGGGGCTCAAGAGACCCAGTACTTC. Translated: CASSLRHSGAQETQYF.

This rearrangement joins TRBV29-1 to TRBJ2-3; 8 bases map to TRBD2. The CDR3 covers 16 residues. In germline, CDR1 is SQVTM, CDR2 ANQGSEA. V dropped 0 bases and J dropped 2; count of bases not matched to a gene: 7. The CDR3 bases are TGCAGCGTTGAAGAGATGAGCGGGAGTCCCACAGATACGCAGTATTTT. Its translation is CSVEEMSGSPTDTQYF.

The table lists this clonotype with a few counts. This chain uses TRBV7-6 with TRBJ2-1, with 8 bases identical to TRBD1. CDR3 size: 15 residues. V lost 5 bases, J lost 3 bases, and 6 bases stayed unmatched. Germline CDR1 reads SGHVS; CDR2 reads FNYEAQ. Here the CDR3 reads CASSTTGEFYNEQFF. CDR3 sequence (DNA): TGTGCCAGCAGCACGACAGGGGAATTCTACAATGAGCAGTTCTTC.